This T cell receptor beta chain comes out of a study of cytomegalovirus exposure and HLA in healthy donors. General study findings and limits: Analysis performed later showed TCR beta chains linked to HLA being more clonally expanded than equally common others.

With regard to this clone: Antigen unknown.

V lost 4 bases, J lost 1 base, and 5 bases stayed unmatched. The CDR3 length is 15 residues. CDR1 SGHNT and CDR2 YYREEE come from the germline V gene (reference sequence). 13 Jbeta primers and 60 Vbeta primers were used for the PCR. As handled by the study authors: As a later analysis found, there were 70 million to 100 million unique TCR beta chains, of which roughly 11 million were shared. This table comes from immunoSEQ multiplex PCR, and its TCRdb copy is limited to in-frame clones, with some not included. V and J calls and clone size follow that table, whereas D and trimming were derived from the DNA. The sample spans roughly 71,000 clones; the ten largest clones claim 4.5% to 5%.

The chain carries TRBV5-4 and TRBJ2-7, with 10 bases that match TRBD1. The sequence was obtained from a middle-aged woman in good health and CMV-seropositive. The sample was PBMCs. The CDR3 protein is CASSRDRGISYEQYF. CDR3 DNA sequence: TGTGCCAGCAGCAGGGACAGGGGAATTTCCTACGAGCAGTACTTC.